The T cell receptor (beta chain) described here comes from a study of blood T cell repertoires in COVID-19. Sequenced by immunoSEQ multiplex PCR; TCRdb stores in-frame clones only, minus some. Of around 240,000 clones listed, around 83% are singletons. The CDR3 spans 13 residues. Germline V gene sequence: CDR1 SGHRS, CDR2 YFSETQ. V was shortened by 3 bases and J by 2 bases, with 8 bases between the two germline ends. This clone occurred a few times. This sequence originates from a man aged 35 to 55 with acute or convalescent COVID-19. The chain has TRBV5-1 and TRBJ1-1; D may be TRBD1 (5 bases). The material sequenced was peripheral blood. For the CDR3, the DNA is TGCGCCAGCAGCTCCCAGGGAAACACTGAAGCTTTCTTT. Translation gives CASSSQGNTEAFF.